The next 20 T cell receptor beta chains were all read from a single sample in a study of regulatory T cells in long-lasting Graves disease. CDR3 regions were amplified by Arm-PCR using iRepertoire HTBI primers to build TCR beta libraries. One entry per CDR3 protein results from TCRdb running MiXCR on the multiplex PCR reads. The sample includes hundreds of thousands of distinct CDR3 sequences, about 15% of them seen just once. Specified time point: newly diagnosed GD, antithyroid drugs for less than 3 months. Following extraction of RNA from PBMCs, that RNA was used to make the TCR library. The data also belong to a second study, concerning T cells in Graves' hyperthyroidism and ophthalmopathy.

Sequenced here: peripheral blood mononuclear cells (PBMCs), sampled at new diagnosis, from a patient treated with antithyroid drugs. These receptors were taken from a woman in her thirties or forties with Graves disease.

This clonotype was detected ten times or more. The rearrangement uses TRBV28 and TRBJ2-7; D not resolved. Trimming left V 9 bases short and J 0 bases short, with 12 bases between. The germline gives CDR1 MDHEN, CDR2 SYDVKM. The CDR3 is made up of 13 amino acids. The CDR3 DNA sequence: TGTGCCAGTGCCGGGCCACCCTCCTACGAGCAGTACTTC. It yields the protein CASAGPPSYEQYF.

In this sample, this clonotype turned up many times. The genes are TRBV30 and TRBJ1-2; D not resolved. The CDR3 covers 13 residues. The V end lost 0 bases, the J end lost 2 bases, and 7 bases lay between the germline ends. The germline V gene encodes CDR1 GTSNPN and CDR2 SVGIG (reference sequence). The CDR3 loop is CAWSVQLNYGYTF. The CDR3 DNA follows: TGTGCCTGGAGTGTACAACTGAACTATGGCTACACCTTC.

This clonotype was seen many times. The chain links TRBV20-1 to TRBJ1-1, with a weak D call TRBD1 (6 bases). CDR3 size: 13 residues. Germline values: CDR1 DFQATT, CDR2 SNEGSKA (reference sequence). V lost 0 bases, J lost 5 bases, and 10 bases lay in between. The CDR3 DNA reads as TGCAGTGCTAGAGATCCCAGGGGTACTGAAGCTTTCTTT. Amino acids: CSARDPRGTEAFF.

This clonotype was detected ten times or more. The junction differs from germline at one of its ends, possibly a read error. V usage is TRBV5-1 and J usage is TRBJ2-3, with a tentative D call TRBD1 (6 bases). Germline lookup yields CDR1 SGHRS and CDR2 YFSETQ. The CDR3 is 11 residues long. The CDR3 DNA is TGTGCCAGCAGGGGATCGGATACGCAGTATTTT. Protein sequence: CASRGSDTQYF.

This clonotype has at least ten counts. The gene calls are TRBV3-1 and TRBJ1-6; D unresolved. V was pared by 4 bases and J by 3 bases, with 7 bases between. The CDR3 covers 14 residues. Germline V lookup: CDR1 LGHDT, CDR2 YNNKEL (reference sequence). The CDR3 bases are TGTGCCAGCAGCCGACAAAACTATAATTCACCCCTCCACTTT. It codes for CASSRQNYNSPLHF. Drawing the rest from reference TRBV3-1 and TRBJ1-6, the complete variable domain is DTAVSQTPKYLVTQMGNDKSIKCEQNLGHDTMYWYKQDSKKFLKIMFSYNNKELIINETVPNRFSPKSPDKAHLNLHINSLELGDSAVYFCASSRQNYNSPLHFGNGTRLTVT.

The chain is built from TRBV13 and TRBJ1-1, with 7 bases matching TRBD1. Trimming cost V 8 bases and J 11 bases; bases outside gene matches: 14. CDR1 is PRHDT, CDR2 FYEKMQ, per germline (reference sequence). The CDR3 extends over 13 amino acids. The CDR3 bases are TGTGCCAGCGGCACAGGGGAACCGGGCGCGGCTTTCTTT. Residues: CASGTGEPGAAFF. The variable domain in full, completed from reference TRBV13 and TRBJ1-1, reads AAGVIQSPRHLIKEKRETATLKCYPIPRHDTVYWYQQGPGQDPQFLISFYEKMQSDKGSIPDRFSAQQFSDYHSELNMSSLELGDSALYFCASGTGEPGAAFFGQGTRLTVV.

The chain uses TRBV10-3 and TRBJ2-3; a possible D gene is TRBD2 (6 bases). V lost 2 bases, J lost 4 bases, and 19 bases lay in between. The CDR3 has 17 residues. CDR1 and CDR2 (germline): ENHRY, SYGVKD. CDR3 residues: CAISEPGGAGGADTQYF. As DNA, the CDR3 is TGTGCCATCAGTGAGCCTGGTGGAGCGGGCGGCGCAGATACGCAGTATTTT.

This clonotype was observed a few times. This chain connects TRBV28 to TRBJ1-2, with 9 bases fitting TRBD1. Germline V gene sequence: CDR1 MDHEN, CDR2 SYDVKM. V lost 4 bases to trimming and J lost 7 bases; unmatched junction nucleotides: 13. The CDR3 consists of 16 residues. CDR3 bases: TGTGCCAGCAGTTCCCCTCGCCACAGGGGGCGGGCTGGCTACACCTTC. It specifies CASSSPRHRGRAGYTF.

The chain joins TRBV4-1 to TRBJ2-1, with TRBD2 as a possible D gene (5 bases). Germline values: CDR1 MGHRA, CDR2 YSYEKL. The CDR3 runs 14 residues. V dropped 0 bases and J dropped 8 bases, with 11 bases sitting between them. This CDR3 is CASSQDRDVDEQFF. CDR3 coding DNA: TGCGCCAGCAGCCAAGATCGGGATGTCGATGAGCAGTTCTTC.

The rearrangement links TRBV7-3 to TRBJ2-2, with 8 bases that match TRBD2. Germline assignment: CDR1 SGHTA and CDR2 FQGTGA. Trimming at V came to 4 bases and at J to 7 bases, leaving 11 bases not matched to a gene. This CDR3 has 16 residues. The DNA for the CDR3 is TGTGCCAGCAGCTCATGGACCCCCGGGGGGGGCGGGGAGCTGTTTTTT. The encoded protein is CASSSWTPGGGGELFF.

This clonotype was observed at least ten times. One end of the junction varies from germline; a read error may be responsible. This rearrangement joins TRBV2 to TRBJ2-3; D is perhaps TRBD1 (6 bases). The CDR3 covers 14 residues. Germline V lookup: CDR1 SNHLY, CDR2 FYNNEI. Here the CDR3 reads CASRARGSTATQYF. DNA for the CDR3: TGTGCCAGCAGGGCCAGGGGCAGCACAGCTACGCAGTATTTT.

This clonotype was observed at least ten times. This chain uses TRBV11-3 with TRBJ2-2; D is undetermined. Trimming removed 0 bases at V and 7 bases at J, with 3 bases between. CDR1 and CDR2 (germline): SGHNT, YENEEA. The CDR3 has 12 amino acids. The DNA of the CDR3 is TGTGCCAGCAGCTTAGAAATCGGGGAGCTGTTTTTT. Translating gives CASSLEIGELFF.

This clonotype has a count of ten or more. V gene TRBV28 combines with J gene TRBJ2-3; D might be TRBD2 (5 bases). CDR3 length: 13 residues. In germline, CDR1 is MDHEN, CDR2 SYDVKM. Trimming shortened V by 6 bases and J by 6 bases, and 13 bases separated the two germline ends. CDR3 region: CASRSGSGDTQYF. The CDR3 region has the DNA TGTGCCAGCAGATCCGGCTCGGGGGATACGCAGTATTTT.

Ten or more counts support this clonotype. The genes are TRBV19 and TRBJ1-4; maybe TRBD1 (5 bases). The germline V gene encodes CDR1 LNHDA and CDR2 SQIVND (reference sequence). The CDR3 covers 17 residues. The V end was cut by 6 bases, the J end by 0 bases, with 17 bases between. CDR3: CASSRRGRSSTNEKLFF. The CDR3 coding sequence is TGTGCCAGTAGCCGTCGGGGCAGATCATCAACTAATGAAAAACTGTTTTTT.

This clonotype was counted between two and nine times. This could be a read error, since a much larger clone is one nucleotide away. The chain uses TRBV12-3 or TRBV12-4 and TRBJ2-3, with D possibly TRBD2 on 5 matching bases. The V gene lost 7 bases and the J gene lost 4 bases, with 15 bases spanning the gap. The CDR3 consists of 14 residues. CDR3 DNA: TGTGCCAGCACTATCGGGGAACCGGCAGATACGCAGTATTTT. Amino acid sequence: CASTIGEPADTQYF.

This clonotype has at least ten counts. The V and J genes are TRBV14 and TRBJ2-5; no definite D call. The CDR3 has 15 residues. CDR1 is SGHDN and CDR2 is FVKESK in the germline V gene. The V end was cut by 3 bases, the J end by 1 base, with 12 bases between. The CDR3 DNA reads TGTGCCAGCAGCCATTCCATGGGGTTCCAAGAGACCCAGTACTTC. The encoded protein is CASSHSMGFQETQYF.

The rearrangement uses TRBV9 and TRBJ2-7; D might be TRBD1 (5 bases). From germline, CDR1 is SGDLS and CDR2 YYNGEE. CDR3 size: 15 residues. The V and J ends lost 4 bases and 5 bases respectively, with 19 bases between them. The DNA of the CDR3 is TGTGCCAGCAGCCCCCAGGGTATGGGAAGGGACGAGCAGTACTTC. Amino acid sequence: CASSPQGMGRDEQYF.

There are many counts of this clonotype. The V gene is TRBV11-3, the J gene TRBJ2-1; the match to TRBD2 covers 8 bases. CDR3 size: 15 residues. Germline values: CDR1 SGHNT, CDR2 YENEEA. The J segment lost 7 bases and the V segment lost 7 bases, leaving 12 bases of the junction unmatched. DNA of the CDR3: TGTGCCAGCAACCTTGAAAAAGGGACTAGAAATGAGCAGTTCTTC. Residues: CASNLEKGTRNEQFF.

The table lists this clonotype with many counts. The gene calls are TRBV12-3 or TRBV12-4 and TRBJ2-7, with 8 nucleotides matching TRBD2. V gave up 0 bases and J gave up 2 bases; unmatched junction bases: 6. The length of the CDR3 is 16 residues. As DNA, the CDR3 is TGTGCCAGCAGTTTAGCGATTAGCGGGATAGCCTACGAGCAGTACTTC. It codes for CASSLAISGIAYEQYF.

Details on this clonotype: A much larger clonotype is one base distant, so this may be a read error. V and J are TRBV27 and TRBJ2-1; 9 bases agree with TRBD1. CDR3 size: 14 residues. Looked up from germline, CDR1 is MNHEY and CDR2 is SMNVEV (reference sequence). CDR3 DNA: TGTGCCAGCAAACTACAGGGGGCGGCTAATGAGCAGCTCTTC. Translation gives CASKLQGAANEQLF.